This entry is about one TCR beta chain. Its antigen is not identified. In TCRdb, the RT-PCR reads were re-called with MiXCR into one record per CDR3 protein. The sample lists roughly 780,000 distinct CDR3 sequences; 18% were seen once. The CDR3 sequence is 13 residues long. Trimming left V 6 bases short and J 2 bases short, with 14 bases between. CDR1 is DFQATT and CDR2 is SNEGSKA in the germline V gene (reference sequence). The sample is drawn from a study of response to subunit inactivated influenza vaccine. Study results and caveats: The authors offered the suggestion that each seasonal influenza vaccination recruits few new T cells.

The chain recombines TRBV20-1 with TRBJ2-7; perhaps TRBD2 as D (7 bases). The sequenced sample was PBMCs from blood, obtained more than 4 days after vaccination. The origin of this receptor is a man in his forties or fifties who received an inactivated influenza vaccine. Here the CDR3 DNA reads TGCAGTGCCACTAGGGGGGGTACCTACGAGCAGTACTTC. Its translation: CSATRGGTYEQYF.